The following is a T cell receptor (beta chain) sequence with its context. Its antigen is as yet unknown. Germline lookup yields CDR1 SGDLS and CDR2 YYNGEE. The CDR3 is 15 amino acids. V was cut by 0 bases and J by 2 bases, with 12 bases left in between. Profiling relied on immunoSEQ multiplex PCR, and the TCRdb table lists in-frame clones only, not all of them. Seen here are about 52,000 clones, around 84% observed once, and the top ten hold about 3%. This record comes from a study of T cells after posttransplantation cyclophosphamide. The study, taken as a whole, reports: Blood and skin or GI T cell repertoires showed limited TRB overlap. Later post-transplant blood repertoires were often dominated by donor CD8+ memory clones. Recipient CMV seropositivity and CMV reactivation strongly tracked TRB clonality.

The genes are TRBV9 and TRBJ2-7, with D perhaps matching TRBD2 (6 bases). Sequenced: PBMCs. The source is a man between 25 and 39 years old with a blood cancer, CMV-positive, and with a related stem cell donor. CDR3 sequence (DNA): TGTGCCAGCAGCGTAGGGAGGGTCCCCGCCTACGAGCAGTACTTC. Encoded protein: CASSVGRVPAYEQYF.